A selection of T cell receptor beta chains follows, all from one sample in a study of spatial heterogeneity in lung cancer. One entry per CDR3 protein, called by TCRdb with MiXCR from the 5' RACE reads. Of around 1,500 distinct CDR3 sequences in the sample, about 19% are singletons; the top ten hold about half. This specimen was PBMCs, taken at follow-up. The receptors stem from a male donor with early-stage non-small cell lung cancer. Both conserved end residues are part of each CDR3. The order of the fields is clone size, V gene, J gene, D gene, CDR3 protein, CDR3 DNA. A D gene is named only where the DNA matches it firmly. Clone size is shown for a subset of rows, as once, few, many or a class of expanded clone.

size: medium-sized
V: TRBV20-1
J: TRBJ1-2
D: -
CDR3: CSARVRTVGSGYTF
DNA: TGCAGTGCTAGAGTTAGAACAGTGGGTTCTGGCTACACCTTC

size: few
V: TRBV6-6
J: TRBJ1-2
D: TRBD1
CDR3: CASSYSPGQGYGYTF
DNA: TGTGCCAGCAGTTACTCACCGGGACAGGGTTATGGCTACACCTTC

size: -
V: TRBV7-2
J: TRBJ2-7
D: -
CDR3: CASSLPAYRHQQYF
DNA: TGTGCCAGCAGCTTACCCGCCTACCGTCACCAGCAGTACTTC

size: many
V: TRBV9
J: TRBJ2-3
D: TRBD2
CDR3: CASSAMGGAGLADTQYF
DNA: TGTGCCAGCAGCGCCATGGGAGGGGCAGGGCTGGCAGATACGCAGTATTTT

size: -
V: TRBV29-1
J: TRBJ2-7
D: TRBD1
CDR3: CSARDSPYEQYF
DNA: TGCAGCGCACGGGACAGCCCCTACGAGCAGTACTTC

size: few
V: TRBV7-9
J: TRBJ1-4
D: -
CDR3: CASSLALRGNEKLFF
DNA: TGTGCCAGCAGCTTAGCGCTTCGGGGGAATGAAAAACTGTTTTTT

size: -
V: TRBV29-1
J: TRBJ2-1
D: TRBD2
CDR3: CSAEGLAGNRSYNEQFF
DNA: TGCAGCGCTGAGGGACTAGCGGGCAACCGCTCCTACAATGAGCAGTTCTTC

size: many
V: TRBV6-2/TRBV6-3
J: TRBJ2-7
D: -
CDR3: CASSYPQRYEQYF
DNA: TGTGCCAGCAGTTACCCACAGCGCTACGAGCAGTACTTC

size: many
V: TRBV12-3/TRBV12-4
J: TRBJ2-5
D: TRBD2
CDR3: CASSPGGAIRETQYF
DNA: TGTGCCAGCAGTCCCGGGGGGGCCATTCGAGAGACCCAGTACTTC

size: medium-sized
V: TRBV7-2
J: TRBJ1-6
D: -
CDR3: CASSNRQELGSPLHF
DNA: TGTGCCAGCAGCAACCGACAGGAGTTGGGTTCACCCCTCCACTTT

size: many
V: TRBV27
J: TRBJ2-7
D: TRBD1
CDR3: CASSWTGGNEQYF
DNA: TGTGCCAGCAGTTGGACAGGGGGGAACGAGCAGTACTTC

size: -
V: TRBV2
J: TRBJ2-3
D: TRBD1
CDR3: CASSEQGATDTQYF
DNA: TGTGCCAGCAGTGAACAGGGGGCAACAGATACGCAGTATTTT

size: -
V: TRBV7-2
J: TRBJ1-5
D: TRBD1
CDR3: CASSPDRGGQPQHF
DNA: TGTGCCAGCAGCCCAGACAGGGGCGGTCAGCCCCAGCATTTT